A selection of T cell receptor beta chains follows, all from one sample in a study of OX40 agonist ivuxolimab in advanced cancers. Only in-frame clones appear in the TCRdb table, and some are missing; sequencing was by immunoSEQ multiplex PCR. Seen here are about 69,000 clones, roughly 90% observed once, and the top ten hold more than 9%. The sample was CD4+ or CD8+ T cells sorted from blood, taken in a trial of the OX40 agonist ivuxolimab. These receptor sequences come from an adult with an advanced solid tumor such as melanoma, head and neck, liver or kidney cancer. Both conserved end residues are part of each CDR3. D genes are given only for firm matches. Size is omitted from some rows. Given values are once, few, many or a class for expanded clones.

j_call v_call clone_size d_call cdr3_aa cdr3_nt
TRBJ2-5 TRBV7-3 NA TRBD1 CASSSGQGRQETQYF TGTGCCAGCAGCTCTGGACAGGGGAGACAAGAGACCCAGTACTTC
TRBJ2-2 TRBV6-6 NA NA CASSTRETYTGELFF TGTGCCAGCAGTACTCGGGAGACGTACACCGGGGAGCTGTTTTTT
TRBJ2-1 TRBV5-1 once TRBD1 CASRTTGGPSSYNEQFF TGCGCCAGCAGAACTACAGGGGGCCCGAGCTCCTACAATGAGCAGTTCTTC
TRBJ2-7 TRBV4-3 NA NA CASSRNFRSSYEQYF TGCGCCAGCAGCCGCAATTTCAGGAGCTCCTACGAGCAGTACTTC
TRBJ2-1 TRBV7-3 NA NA CASSLDRQSTRQFF TGTGCCAGCAGCCTTGACAGGCAGAGCACGCGGCAGTTCTTC
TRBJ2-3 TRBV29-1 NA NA CSAKTGSSTDTQYF TGCAGCGCCAAGACAGGATCTAGCACAGATACGCAGTATTTT
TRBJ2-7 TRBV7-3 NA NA CASSPDGQNSYEQYF TGTGCCAGCAGCCCCGATGGGCAGAACTCCTACGAGCAGTACTTC
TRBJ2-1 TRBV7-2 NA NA CASSLRGRAVYEQFF TGTGCCAGCAGCTTAAGGGGGAGGGCCGTTTATGAGCAGTTCTTC
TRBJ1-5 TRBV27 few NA CASSLWPGNNQPQHF TGTGCCAGCAGTTTATGGCCCGGGAACAATCAGCCCCAGCATTTT
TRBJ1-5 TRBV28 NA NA CASSRPNQPQHF TGTGCCAGCAGTCGCCCCAATCAGCCCCAGCATTTT
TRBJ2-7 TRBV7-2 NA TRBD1 CASSVGQGQYEQYF TGTGCCAGCAGCGTGGGACAGGGGCAGTACGAGCAGTACTTC
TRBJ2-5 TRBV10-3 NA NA CATSGHAPETQYF TGTGCCACCAGCGGACACGCCCCAGAGACCCAGTACTTC
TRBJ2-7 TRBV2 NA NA CASNNDQAYEQYF TGTGCCAGCAACAATGACCAGGCCTACGAGCAGTACTTC
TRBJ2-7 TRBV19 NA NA CASSIRSGMNEQYF TGTGCCAGTAGTATTCGGTCGGGAATGAACGAGCAGTACTTC
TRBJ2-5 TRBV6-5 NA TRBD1 CASSAEGGTKTQYF TGTGCCAGCAGTGCTGAAGGGGGCACGAAGACCCAGTACTTC
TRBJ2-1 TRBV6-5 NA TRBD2 CASSGRAGGYVEQFF TGTGCCAGCAGCGGCAGGGCGGGAGGTTACGTTGAGCAGTTCTTC
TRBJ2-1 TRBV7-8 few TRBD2 CASSLRRESSYNEQFF TGTGCCAGCAGCTTGCGGCGGGAGAGCTCCTACAATGAGCAGTTCTTC
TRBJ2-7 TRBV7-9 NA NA CASSLMTFEQYF TGTGCCAGCAGCTTGATGACTTTCGAGCAGTACTTC
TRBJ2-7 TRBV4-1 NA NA CASSLDSSYGQYF TGCGCCAGCAGCCTGGACAGTTCCTACGGGCAGTACTTC
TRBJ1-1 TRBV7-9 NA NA CASSVRTGNTEAFF TGTGCCAGCAGCGTAAGAACAGGGAACACTGAAGCTTTCTTT
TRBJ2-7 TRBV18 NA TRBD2 CASSPTSGSYEQYF TGTGCCAGCTCACCTACTAGCGGGAGCTACGAGCAGTACTTC
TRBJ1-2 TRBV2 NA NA CASKEDRQGGYTF TGTGCCAGCAAAGAGGACCGCCAAGGAGGCTACACCTTC
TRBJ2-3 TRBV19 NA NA CASSIEDTQYF TGTGCCAGTAGTATCGAAGATACGCAGTATTTT
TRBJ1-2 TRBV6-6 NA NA CASSSLQKGCTF TGTGCCAGCAGTTCACTACAGAAGGGCTGCACCTTC
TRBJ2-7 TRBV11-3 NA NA CASSLVVSSYEQYF TGTGCCAGCAGCTTAGTAGTTAGCTCTTACGAGCAGTACTTC
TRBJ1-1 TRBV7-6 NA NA CASNTYGNTEAFF TGTGCCAGCAATACTTACGGGAACACTGAAGCTTTCTTT
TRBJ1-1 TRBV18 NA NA CASSKDGFGAFF TGTGCCAGCTCTAAGGACGGCTTTGGTGCTTTCTTT
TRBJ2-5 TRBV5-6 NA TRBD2 CASSTSREGETQYF TGTGCCAGCAGCACGTCCCGGGAGGGAGAGACCCAGTACTTC
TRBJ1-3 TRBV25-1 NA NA CASSRGAGNTIYF TGTGCCAGCTCCAGGGGAGCTGGAAACACCATATATTTT
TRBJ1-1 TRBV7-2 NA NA CASSRLSERSEAFF TGTGCCAGCAGCCGCTTATCGGAACGGAGTGAAGCTTTCTTT
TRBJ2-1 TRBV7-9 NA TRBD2 CASSATGTSGIYNEQFF TGTGCCAGCAGCGCCACCGGGACTAGCGGGATATACAATGAGCAGTTCTTC
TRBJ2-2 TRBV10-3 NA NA CAISTGLALTGELFF TGTGCCATCAGTACCGGGCTAGCGCTCACCGGGGAGCTGTTTTTT
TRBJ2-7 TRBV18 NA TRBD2 CASSPEIAGREEQYF TGTGCCAGCTCACCAGAGATCGCCGGGAGGGAAGAGCAGTACTTC
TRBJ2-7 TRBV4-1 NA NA CASSQTGSSGAYEQYF TGCGCCAGCAGCCAAACAGGGTCGAGCGGGGCATACGAGCAGTACTTC
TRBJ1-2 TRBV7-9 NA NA CASSLGMGYGYTF TGTGCCAGCAGCTTAGGGATGGGCTATGGCTACACCTTC
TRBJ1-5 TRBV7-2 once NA CASTPTAINQPQHF TGTGCCAGCACCCCGACAGCTATCAATCAGCCCCAGCATTTT
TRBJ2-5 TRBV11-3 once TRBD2 CASSVGTSGRFETQYF TGTGCCAGCAGCGTGGGGACTAGCGGGAGGTTTGAGACCCAGTACTTC
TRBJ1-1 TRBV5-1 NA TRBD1 CASSWDSMNTEAFF TGCGCCAGCAGCTGGGACAGCATGAACACTGAAGCTTTCTTT
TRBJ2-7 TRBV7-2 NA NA CASSTRAYEQYF TGTGCCAGCAGCACTCGGGCCTACGAGCAGTACTTC
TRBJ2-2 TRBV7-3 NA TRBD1 CASSPDWTGQAGELFF TGTGCCAGCAGCCCCGATTGGACAGGGCAGGCCGGGGAGCTGTTTTTT
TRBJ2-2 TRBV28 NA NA CASGTSNTGELFF TGTGCCAGTGGGACTTCAAACACCGGGGAGCTGTTTTTT
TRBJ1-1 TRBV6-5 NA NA CASGGWTEAFF TGTGCCAGCGGGGGATGGACTGAAGCTTTCTTT
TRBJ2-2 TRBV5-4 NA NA CASRMGSNTGELFF TGTGCCAGCAGGATGGGGTCGAACACCGGGGAGCTGTTTTTT
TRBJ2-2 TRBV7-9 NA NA CASSPQMNTGELFF TGTGCCAGCAGCCCACAAATGAACACCGGGGAGCTGTTTTTT
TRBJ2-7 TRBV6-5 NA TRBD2 CATAQPGTSAYEQYF TGTGCCACCGCACAGCCCGGGACTAGTGCCTACGAGCAGTACTTC
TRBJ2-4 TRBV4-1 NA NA CASSPSHAFKNIQYF TGCGCCAGCAGCCCCTCCCATGCTTTCAAAAACATTCAGTACTTC
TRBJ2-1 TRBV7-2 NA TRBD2 CASSQFSGSLDNEQFF TGTGCCAGCAGCCAGTTTAGCGGGAGTCTGGACAATGAGCAGTTCTTC
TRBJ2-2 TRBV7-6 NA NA CASSLATRRNTGELFF TGTGCCAGCAGCTTAGCGACGCGGAGGAACACCGGGGAGCTGTTTTTT
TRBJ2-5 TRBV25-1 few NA CASSTPGIRIQETQYF TGTGCCAGCAGTACCCCCGGCATTCGGATCCAAGAGACCCAGTACTTC